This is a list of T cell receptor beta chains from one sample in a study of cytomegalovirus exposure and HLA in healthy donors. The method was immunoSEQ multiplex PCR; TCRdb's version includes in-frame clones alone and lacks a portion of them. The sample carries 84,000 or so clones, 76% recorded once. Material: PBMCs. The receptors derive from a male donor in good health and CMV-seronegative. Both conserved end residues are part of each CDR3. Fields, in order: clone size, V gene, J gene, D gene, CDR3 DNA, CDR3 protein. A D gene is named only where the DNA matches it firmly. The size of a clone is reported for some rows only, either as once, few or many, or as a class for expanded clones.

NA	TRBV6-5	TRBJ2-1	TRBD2	TGTGCCAGCAGTTACTCGACTAGCGGGAGGGCCGAGCAGTTCTTC	CASSYSTSGRAEQFF
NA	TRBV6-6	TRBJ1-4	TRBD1	TGTGCCAGCAGTAACAGGGGATATAATGAAAAACTGTTTTTT	CASSNRGYNEKLFF
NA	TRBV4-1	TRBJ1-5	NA	TGCGCCAGCAGCCAAGATAGAGTTCAGCCCCAGCATTTT	CASSQDRVQPQHF
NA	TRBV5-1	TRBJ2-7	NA	TGCGCCAGCAGCTTGAATCCTAGTGGCGGCGAGCAGTACTTC	CASSLNPSGGEQYF
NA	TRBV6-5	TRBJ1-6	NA	TGTGCCAGCTCAATCGGTTACAATTCACCCCTCCACTTT	CASSIGYNSPLHF
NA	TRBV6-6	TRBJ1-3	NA	TGTGCCAGCAGGACTGATGGGGGAGGGCGAGGAAACACCATATATTTT	CASRTDGGGRGNTIYF
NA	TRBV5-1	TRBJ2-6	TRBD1	TGCGCCAGCAGCTGGGGGACAGGACCTTCTCTCTCTGGGGCCAACGTCCTGACTTTC	CASSWGTGPSLSGANVLTF
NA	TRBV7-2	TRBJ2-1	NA	TGTGCCAGCAGCTTAATGGAGTTCATGGAGCAGTTCTTC	CASSLMEFMEQFF
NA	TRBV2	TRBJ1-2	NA	TGTGCCAGCAGTGAACTTCAGTACTATGGCTACACCTTC	CASSELQYYGYTF
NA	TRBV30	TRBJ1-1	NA	TGTGCCTGGAGTGTAGAGTCCCCAACCGAAGCTTTCTTT	CAWSVESPTEAFF
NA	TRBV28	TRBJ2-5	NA	TGTGCCAGCAGTTCCCGGTCTCTCCGCGGACTCCAAGAGACCCAGTACTTC	CASSSRSLRGLQETQYF
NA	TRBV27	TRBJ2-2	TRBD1	TGTGCCAGCAGTCCCCAGGGGGCCCCTAACACCGGGGAGCTGTTTTTT	CASSPQGAPNTGELFF
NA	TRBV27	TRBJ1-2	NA	TGTGCCATTGGGGGGGAGAAGGGCTACACCTTC	CAIGGEKGYTF
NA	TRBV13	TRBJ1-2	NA	TGTGCCAGCAGCTTACAAGGGGACTATGGCTACACCTTC	CASSLQGDYGYTF
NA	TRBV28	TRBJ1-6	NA	TGTGCCAGCAGTTTAGCTCTGGCCTCAAATTCACCCCTCCACTTT	CASSLALASNSPLHF
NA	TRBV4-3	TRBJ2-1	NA	TGCGCCAGCAGCCAAGAAAGGAGGACAGGGGTTAGCGGGGGGCACAATGAGCAGTTCTTC	CASSQERRTGVSGGHNEQFF
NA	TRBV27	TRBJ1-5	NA	TGTGCCAGCAGTCCATCGGCGGTCCGGGATCAGCCCCAGCATTTT	CASSPSAVRDQPQHF
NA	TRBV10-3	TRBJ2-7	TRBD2	TGTGCCATCAGTGAGTCCCGGGGGAAAAGGAGGAGCGGGAACTACGAGCAGTACTTC	CAISESRGKRRSGNYEQYF
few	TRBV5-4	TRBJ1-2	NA	TGTGCCAGCATCCTCGACCCTCAGGGAGGTGAGGGCTACACCTTC	CASILDPQGGEGYTF
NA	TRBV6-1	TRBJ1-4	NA	TGTGCCAGCACTAGACAGAATGAAAAACTGTTTTTT	CASTRQNEKLFF
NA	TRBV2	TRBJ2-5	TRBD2	TGTGCCAGCTTTCGGGCTAGCGGGAGAGGAAGGGAGACCCAGTACTTC	CASFRASGRGRETQYF
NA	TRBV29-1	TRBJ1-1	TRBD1	TGCAGCGTGACAGGGGAAGATTGGAGTGGCACTGAAGCTTTCTTT	CSVTGEDWSGTEAFF
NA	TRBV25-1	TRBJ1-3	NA	TGTGCCAGCAGTGAATCGGGAGGGGCAGGAAACACCATATATTTT	CASSESGGAGNTIYF
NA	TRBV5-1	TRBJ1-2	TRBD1	TGCGCCAGCAGCTCGACAGGGGGCGGGGGCTACACCTTC	CASSSTGGGGYTF
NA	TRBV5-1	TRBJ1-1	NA	TGCGCCAGTAAGTTAGGGGTTACGAACACTGAAGCTTTCTTT	CASKLGVTNTEAFF
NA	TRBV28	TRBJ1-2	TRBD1	TGTGCCAGCAGTAGAGCCGGGACAGGGGCGACCTATGGCTACACCTTC	CASSRAGTGATYGYTF
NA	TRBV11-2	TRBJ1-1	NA	TGTGCCAGCAGCTTAAGGGGAGAAGCTTTCTTT	CASSLRGEAFF
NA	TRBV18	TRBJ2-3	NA	TGTGCCAGCTCAGTATCCCAGGCAGATACGCAGTATTTT	CASSVSQADTQYF
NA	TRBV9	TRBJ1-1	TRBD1	TGTGCCAGCAGCCCCGGACAGGGAAATTCAGCTGAAGCTTTCTTT	CASSPGQGNSAEAFF
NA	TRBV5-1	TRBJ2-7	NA	TGCGCCAGCAGCGATGGGGGAGGTGGCAATTACGAGCAGTACTTC	CASSDGGGGNYEQYF
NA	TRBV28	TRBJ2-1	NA	TGTGCCAGCAGTTCCCTCAGGGAGGTTTTTGGCAATGAGCAGTTCTTC	CASSSLREVFGNEQFF
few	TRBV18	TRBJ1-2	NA	TGTGCCAGCTCACCACCGGGGCAAAATGGCTACACCTTC	CASSPPGQNGYTF
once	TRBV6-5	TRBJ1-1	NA	TGTGCCATAAGGGAGGGCGGATCGAACACTGAAGCTTTCTTT	CAIREGGSNTEAFF
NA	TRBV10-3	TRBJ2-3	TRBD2	TGTGCCGTGGGGACTAGCGGGAGCACAGATACGCAGTATTTT	CAVGTSGSTDTQYF
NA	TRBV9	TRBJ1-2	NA	TGTGCCAGCAGCGTCGGTCAGGGGTTCGGCTACACCTTC	CASSVGQGFGYTF
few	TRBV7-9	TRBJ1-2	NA	TGTGCCAGCAGCTCTGAGACAGGAACGTATGGCTACACCTTC	CASSSETGTYGYTF
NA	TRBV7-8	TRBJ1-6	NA	TGTGCCAGCAGTCCCCTTACAGGGAATTCACCCCTCCACTTT	CASSPLTGNSPLHF
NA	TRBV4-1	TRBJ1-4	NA	TGCGCCAGCAGGGACTCTGTGGGATTTAATGAAAAACTGTTTTTT	CASRDSVGFNEKLFF
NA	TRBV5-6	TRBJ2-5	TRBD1	TGTGCCAGCAGCTTGGCCACGGACAGGGGCGAGACCCAGTACTTC	CASSLATDRGETQYF
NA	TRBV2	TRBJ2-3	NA	TGTGCCAGCAGCTTACAGGGAGGGGCCTCAGATACGCAGTATTTT	CASSLQGGASDTQYF
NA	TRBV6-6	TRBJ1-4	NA	TGTGCCAGCAGTTACTCCAGGGGTGCTAATGAAAAACTGTTTTTT	CASSYSRGANEKLFF
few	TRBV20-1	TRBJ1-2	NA	TGCAGTGCTCATTCCTATGGCTACACCTTC	CSAHSYGYTF
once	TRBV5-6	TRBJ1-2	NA	TGTGCCACCCTAAAGGGGGGGTTTGGCTACACCTTC	CATLKGGFGYTF
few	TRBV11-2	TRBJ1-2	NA	TGTGCCAGCAGCTCCCTCGGACAGAGAACTAACTATGGCTACACCTTC	CASSSLGQRTNYGYTF
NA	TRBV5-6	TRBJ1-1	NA	TGTGCCAGCAGCTTGGGGGGGGGTGGCACTGAAGCTTTCTTT	CASSLGGGGTEAFF
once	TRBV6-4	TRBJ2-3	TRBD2	TGTGCCAGCAGTGACGTAGCGGGAGGGGCAGATACGCAGTATTTT	CASSDVAGGADTQYF
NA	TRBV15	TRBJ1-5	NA	TGTGCCACCAGCAGAGATTCGGGGGTAGGGCAGCCCCAGCATTTT	CATSRDSGVGQPQHF
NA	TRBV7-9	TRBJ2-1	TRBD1	TGTGCCAGCAGTTTAAGGGGGCCCAATGAGCAGTTCTTC	CASSLRGPNEQFF
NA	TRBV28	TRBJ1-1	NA	TGTGCCAGCAGTCCTACAGTGAACACTGAAGCTTTCTTT	CASSPTVNTEAFF
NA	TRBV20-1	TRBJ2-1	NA	TGCAGTGCTAGAGGCCCGGGTGAGCAGTTCTTC	CSARGPGEQFF
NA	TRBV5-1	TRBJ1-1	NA	TGCGCCAGCAGCTTGGAACAGGGTCGCGCTGAAGCTTTCTTT	CASSLEQGRAEAFF
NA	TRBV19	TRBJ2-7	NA	TGTGCCAGTAGTCCAGGGCTTTACGAGCAGTACTTC	CASSPGLYEQYF
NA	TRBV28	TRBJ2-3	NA	TGTGCCAGCAGCCCCACAGGGACCCCGGATACGCAGTATTTT	CASSPTGTPDTQYF
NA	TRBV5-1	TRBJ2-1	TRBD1	TGCGCCAGCAGCTTTAGCGGACAGGGGGGAAACAATGAGCAGTTCTTC	CASSFSGQGGNNEQFF
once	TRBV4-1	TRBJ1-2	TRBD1	TGCGCCAGCAGCCTAGGACAGGGGAAGGACTATGGCTACACCTTC	CASSLGQGKDYGYTF
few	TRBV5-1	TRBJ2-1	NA	TGCGCCAGCAGCTTGGAGGGACACGTTTCCTACAATGAGCAGTTCTTC	CASSLEGHVSYNEQFF
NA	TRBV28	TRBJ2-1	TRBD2	TGTGCCAGCAGCTCTAGCGGGACGTACAATGAGCAGTTCTTC	CASSSSGTYNEQFF
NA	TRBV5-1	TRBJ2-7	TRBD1	TGCGCCAGCAGCTTGGTACAGGGGGGAAACTACGAGCAGTACTTC	CASSLVQGGNYEQYF
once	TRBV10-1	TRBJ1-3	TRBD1	TGCGCCAGCAGTGAGTCGGACAGGGCTGGAAACACCATATATTTT	CASSESDRAGNTIYF